Shown below are 22 T cell receptor beta chains from a single sample sequenced in a study of shared clonotypes between healthy human individuals. Clones were read by immunoSEQ multiplex PCR, and TCRdb kept only the in-frame ones, dropping some. In the table there are a few million clones, just under 95% of which are singletons. Positive CCR7 selection of CD45RO-negative cells yielded the naive CD8 cells, and terminally differentiated effector memory CD45RA+ cells were excluded. Sequencing input: naive CD8+ T cells from PBMCs. Receptors originate from a man between 18 and 29 years old in good health. Some clones in this sample may be carry-over from other donors' samples.

This sequence joins TRBV13 and TRBJ2-7; no clear D gene. V lost 4 bases, J lost 3 bases, and 4 bases lay in between. The germline CDR1 and CDR2 sequences are PRHDT and FYEKMQ (reference sequence). The CDR3 runs 11 residues. The CDR3 DNA follows: TGTGCCAGCAGCTCTAACTACGAGCAGTACTTC. This translates into CASSSNYEQYF.

V and J are TRBV19 and TRBJ2-1; 12 bases agree with TRBD2. V was pared by 8 bases and J by 8 bases, with 10 bases of the junction left unmatched. There are 15 residues in the CDR3. Germline CDR1 LNHDA, CDR2 SQIVND (reference sequence). The CDR3 bases are TGTGCCAGTTCGCATCTAGCGGGAGGGTACTATGAGCAGTTCTTC. Amino acid sequence: CASSHLAGGYYEQFF.

The chain uses TRBV11-2 and TRBJ2-7, with TRBD2 as a possible D gene (5 bases). Germline V CDR1 and CDR2: SGHAT, FQNNGV. The CDR3 covers 15 residues. V lost 1 base and J lost 0, with 10 bases in between. The CDR3: CASSLAADSSYEQYF. In DNA form, the CDR3 reads TGTGCCAGCAGCTTAGCGGCGGACTCCTCCTACGAGCAGTACTTC.

This chain joins TRBV5-6 and TRBJ1-1, with a weak D call TRBD1 (5 bases). CDR1 and CDR2 from the germline V gene are SGHDT and YYEEEE. The CDR3 totals 15 residues. Trimming pared 4 bases from V and 4 bases from J, leaving 17 bases between. The CDR3: CASSRRGDFGTEAFF. Here the CDR3 DNA reads TGTGCCAGCAGCCGGAGAGGGGATTTTGGCACTGAAGCTTTCTTT.

This chain joins TRBV11-2 and TRBJ1-4; D perhaps matches TRBD1 (5 bases). CDR3 size: 18 residues. Trimming cost V 5 bases and J 6 bases, with 25 bases left between them. Per the germline V gene, CDR1 is SGHAT and CDR2 is FQNNGV. CDR3 sequence (DNA): TGTGCCAGCAGCCAACCACCCCAGCGCAGGGCCCCCCATGAAAAACTGTTTTTT. Translated, it gives CASSQPPQRRAPHEKLFF.

Details on this clone: Distinct nucleotide sequences in the sample also encode this CDR3. The CDR3 DNA follows: TGTGCCAGCAGCGCTGGGGGCACCGGGGAGCTGTTTTTT. Translation: CASSAGGTGELFF. The V call is TRBV9, the J call TRBJ2-2, with D perhaps assigned TRBD1 or TRBD2 (5 bases each). Trimming shortened V by 3 bases and J by 4 bases, and 7 bases separated the two germline ends. This CDR3 region has 13 residues. Germline-derived CDR1 and CDR2 are SGDLS and YYNGEE.

The chain is built from TRBV15 and TRBJ2-4, with TRBD2 as a possible D gene (6 bases). V was shortened by 5 bases and J by 7 bases, with 18 bases between the two germline ends. This CDR3 comprises 15 residues. Germline values: CDR1 LNHNV, CDR2 YYDKDF (reference sequence). CDR3 sequence reads: CATSAMGGRSNIQYF. CDR3 bases: TGTGCCACCAGCGCAATGGGGGGTAGATCGAACATTCAGTACTTC.

Concerning this clone itself: Within the sample, other DNA sequences also encode this same CDR3. This chain uses TRBV7-6 with TRBJ1-5, with 9 bases aligning to TRBD1. Germline V gene sequence: CDR1 SGHVS, CDR2 FNYEAQ. This CDR3 has 14 amino acids. J gave up 4 bases and V 5 bases, and 3 bases lay outside the gene matches. The CDR3 DNA sequence: TGTGCCAGCAGCCCGGACAGGGGAAATCAGCCCCAGCATTTT. It yields the protein CASSPDRGNQPQHF.

V is TRBV11-1 and J is TRBJ2-3; D is uncertain. The CDR3 sequence is 13 residues long. Looked up from germline, CDR1 is SGHAT and CDR2 is FQDESV (reference sequence). Trimming took 5 bases from V and 3 from J, leaving 9 bases between them. For the CDR3, the DNA is TGTGCCAGCAGCCCCCTCCGGACAGATACGCAGTATTTT. This sequence encodes CASSPLRTDTQYF.

With regard to this clone: This sample includes further DNA sequences coding for the same CDR3. The genes are TRBV5-1 and TRBJ2-7; 11 positions match TRBD2. This CDR3 spans 15 amino acids. V shed 2 bases, J shed 5 bases, and the junction held 6 bases outside the gene matches. Germline lookup yields CDR1 SGHRS and CDR2 YFSETQ. This chain's CDR3 is CASSLSLAGANEQYF. Written as DNA, the CDR3 is TGCGCCAGCAGCTTATCACTAGCGGGAGCTAACGAGCAGTACTTC.

This chain connects TRBV6-5 to TRBJ2-7; 9 nucleotides align to TRBD2. Per germline, CDR1 MNHEY and CDR2 SVGAGI. Unmatched junction bases numbered 4, after V lost 4 bases and J lost 3 bases. The CDR3 sequence is 14 residues long. CDR3 DNA: TGTGCCAGCAGTTCCCGACTAGCGGACTACGAGCAGTACTTC. This sequence encodes CASSSRLADYEQYF.

The V call is TRBV27, the J call TRBJ2-4, with unresolved D. V gave up 2 bases and J gave up 8 bases, with 10 bases separating them. The CDR3 has 13 residues. CDR1 MNHEY and CDR2 SMNVEV come from the germline V gene (reference sequence). The CDR3 loop reads CASSLGRWDIQYF. The CDR3 DNA follows: TGTGCCAGCAGTTTAGGACGGTGGGACATTCAGTACTTC.

In its sample, this clone was seen a few times. This rearrangement joins TRBV2 to TRBJ1-2; D is perhaps TRBD1 (6 bases). The germline V gene has CDR1 SNHLY and CDR2 FYNNEI. This CDR3 spans 12 amino acids. V lost 3 bases and J 4 bases, leaving 6 bases between the germline ends. The CDR3 DNA reads as TGTGCCAGCAGTGACAGGGGCTATGGCTACACCTTC. Protein sequence: CASSDRGYGYTF.

V is TRBV27 and J is TRBJ1-5; D ambiguous. The germline V and J ends were trimmed by 6 bases and 0 bases, with 9 bases remaining between them. Germline values: CDR1 MNHEY, CDR2 SMNVEV (reference sequence). The CDR3 loop spans 14 amino acids. The CDR3 here is CASSVRYSNQPQHF. CDR3 DNA sequence: TGTGCCAGCAGCGTACGATATAGCAATCAGCCCCAGCATTTT.

This sequence joins TRBV27 and TRBJ2-3; D ambiguous. V lost 2 bases to trimming and J lost 2 bases, with 11 bases between them. CDR3 length equals 15 residues. Germline loops: CDR1 MNHEY, CDR2 SMNVEV (reference sequence). CDR3 amino acids: CASSLTEGLTDTQYF. CDR3 DNA sequence: TGTGCCAGCAGTTTAACTGAAGGGCTCACAGATACGCAGTATTTT.

The V call is TRBV7-9, the J call TRBJ2-1; 12 nucleotides match TRBD2. Germline V lookup: CDR1 SEHNR, CDR2 FQNEAQ (reference sequence). Trimming removed 6 bases from V and 8 bases from J; junction bases left unmatched: 14. CDR3 length: 17 amino acids. The CDR3 coding sequence is TGTGCCAGCAGTGGGACTAGCGGGTCCCAGAGGGGGGATGAGCAGTTCTTC. This codes for CASSGTSGSQRGDEQFF.

V gene TRBV27 combines with J gene TRBJ2-2; no definite D call. The CDR3 is 13 amino acids. The V end lost 8 bases, the J end lost 2 bases, and 9 bases lay between the germline ends. Germline V CDR1 and CDR2: MNHEY, SMNVEV (reference sequence). CDR3 DNA sequence: TGTGCCAGCTATCATCTCAACACCGGGGAGCTGTTTTTT. The encoded protein is CASYHLNTGELFF.

The chain links TRBV25-1 to TRBJ1-4; 9 bases are shared with TRBD1. This CDR3 region has 13 residues. Per the germline V gene, CDR1 is MGHDK and CDR2 is SYGVNS. The V segment lost 7 bases and the J segment 8 bases; nucleotides outside the gene matches: 5. DNA for the CDR3: TGTGCCAGCACTTTGGACAGGGGCGAAAAACTGTTTTTT. This encodes CASTLDRGEKLFF.

The chain is built from TRBV30 and TRBJ1-1; D remains unclear. Trimming removed 3 bases from V and 3 bases from J, with 2 bases in between. The germline gives CDR1 GTSNPN, CDR2 SVGIG (reference sequence). The CDR3 length is 10 residues. The CDR3 DNA is TGTGCCTGGAGCCACACTGAAGCTTTCTTT. This encodes CAWSHTEAFF.

This clone was counted a single time. The chain is built from TRBV13 and TRBJ2-2; possibly TRBD2 for D (5 bases). The length of the CDR3 is 16 residues. Germline V gene sequence: CDR1 PRHDT, CDR2 FYEKMQ (reference sequence). The V gene lost 5 bases and the J gene lost 3 bases, with 16 bases spanning the gap. The CDR3 is CASSTFSGRDTGELFF. The CDR3 DNA reads TGTGCCAGCAGCACTTTTTCTGGGCGGGACACCGGGGAGCTGTTTTTT.

V gene TRBV5-4 combines with J gene TRBJ2-7, with 12 bases identical to TRBD2. Unmatched junction bases numbered 6, after V lost 0 bases and J lost 2 bases. This CDR3 is built from 17 residues. Germline loops: CDR1 SGHNT, CDR2 YYREEE (reference sequence). DNA for the CDR3: TGTGCCAGCAGCTTGGGGACTAGCGGGGTCCAAACCTACGAGCAGTACTTC. Residues: CASSLGTSGVQTYEQYF.

This clone was seen more than once but under ten times. Other DNA variants within this sample encode the same CDR3. The J gene is TRBJ1-1, the V gene TRBV19; D is uncertain. The CDR3 has 10 residues. V lost 6 bases and J 4 bases, leaving 3 bases between the germline ends. Per the germline V gene, CDR1 is LNHDA and CDR2 is SQIVND (reference sequence). This CDR3 is CASRSTEAFF. DNA of the CDR3: TGTGCCAGTAGGAGCACTGAAGCTTTCTTT. The full variable domain, in which reference TRBV19 and TRBJ1-1 provide the parts outside the CDR3, is DGGITQSPKYLFRKEGQNVTLSCEQNLNHDAMYWYRQDPGQGLRLIYYSQIVNDFQKGDIAEGYSVSREKKESFPLTVTSAQKNPTAFYLCASRSTEAFFGQGTRLTVV.